Presented here are 27 T cell receptor beta chains from one specimen sequenced in a study of blood T cells in healthy people across ages (dated by TCRdb to between 2014 and 2017). To prepare the library, 5' RACE was applied. TCRdb records Illumina HiSeq 2500 as the sequencer. The second PCR ran for roughly 6 to 11 cycles and used a J-beta primer mix along with a sample-barcoded 5' primer. Through fastp at Q25 and MiXCR, TCRdb rebuilt clones from the public reads, retaining in-frame beta chains. Rows are combined by CDR3 protein, so each entry shows the most common genes and DNA. In all, the sample holds 750,000 to 950,000 distinct CDR3 sequences, and about 28% of those were seen once. Jointly, the top ten make up roughly a tenth of the sample. Separately, the same data were catalogued under a study of T cells of mothers and their children.

The sample consisted of blood. The source of these receptors is a woman between 40 and 50 years old in good health.

The sample holds many counts of this clonotype. The chain is built from TRBV14 and TRBJ2-4, with D uncertain. Trimming shortened V by 1 base and J by 7 bases, and 2 bases separated the two germline ends. Germline CDR1 is SGHDN and CDR2 is FVKESK. The CDR3 covers 11 residues. CDR3 amino acids: CASSQANIQYF. Here the CDR3 DNA reads TGTGCCAGCAGCCAAGCGAACATTCAGTACTTC.

This clonotype was seen many times. This chain uses TRBV6-2 or TRBV6-3 with TRBJ2-7; no firm D call. CDR3 length equals 12 residues. Germline assignment: CDR1 MNHEY and CDR2 SVGEGT. Between the trimmed V and J ends, which lost 2 bases and 4 bases, there was a span of 6 bases. CDR3: CASSYDGYEQYF. The DNA for the CDR3 is TGTGCCAGCAGTTACGACGGTTACGAGCAGTACTTC.

This clonotype was counted a few times. The chain couples TRBV5-1 to TRBJ2-3; possibly TRBD1 for D (5 bases). The ends were cut back, 0 bases at V and 2 bases at J, with 10 bases in the middle. This CDR3 contains 15 residues. Germline loops: CDR1 SGHRS, CDR2 YFSETQ. This chain's CDR3 is CASSLVDSNTDTQYF. CDR3 sequence (DNA): TGCGCCAGCAGCTTGGTCGACAGCAACACAGATACGCAGTATTTT. Full variable domain (missing parts from reference TRBV5-1 and TRBJ2-3): KAGVTQTPRYLIKTRGQQVTLSCSPISGHRSVSWYQQTPGQGLQFLFEYFSETQRNKGNFPGRFSGRQFSNSRSEMNVSTLELGDSALYLCASSLVDSNTDTQYFGPGTRLTVL.

The chain links TRBV5-1 to TRBJ2-3; 7 bases align to TRBD1. CDR1 and CDR2 (germline): SGHRS, YFSETQ. The V segment lost 4 bases and the J segment 3 bases; nucleotides outside the gene matches: 14. The CDR3 contains 17 residues. CDR3: CASSPRGLTGKTDTQYF. DNA for the CDR3: TGCGCCAGCAGCCCTAGGGGGCTAACAGGGAAGACAGATACGCAGTATTTT.

This clonotype has more than one count but fewer than ten. A clone one base away is much larger, so this may be a read error. The DNA of the CDR3 is TGCGCCAGCAGCTTGGAGGGAGAATGCGAGCAGTACTTC. This gives the protein CASSLEGECEQYF. V and J are TRBV5-1 and TRBJ2-7, with D possibly TRBD2 on 5 matching bases. V lost 0 bases, J lost 6 bases, and 10 bases lay in between. CDR3 length: 13 residues. Germline values: CDR1 SGHRS, CDR2 YFSETQ.

The rearrangement uses TRBV5-5 and TRBJ2-5; D possibly corresponds to TRBD1 (6 bases). V gave up 5 bases and J gave up 3 bases, with 20 bases separating them. The CDR3 is 16 residues long. CDR1 and CDR2 (germline): SGHKS, YYEKEE (reference sequence). DNA of the CDR3: TGTGCCAGCAGATCGGCTCTGGGACAAATGGAAGAGACCCAGTACTTC. Residues: CASRSALGQMEETQYF.

This clonotype was detected many times. The chain carries TRBV4-2 and TRBJ1-5, with D tentatively TRBD1 (5 bases). V shed 5 bases and J shed 7 bases, with 18 bases lying between them. This CDR3 contains 15 residues. The germline V gene has CDR1 LGHNA and CDR2 YNFKEQ. The CDR3 region is CASSKGRGSRQPQHF. The DNA of the CDR3 is TGTGCCAGCAGCAAGGGGCGGGGTTCGAGGCAGCCCCAGCATTTT.

This clonotype was observed at least ten times. This sequence joins TRBV29-1 and TRBJ2-3; D might be TRBD1 or TRBD2, each matching 6 bases. The CDR3 consists of 14 residues. Germline V gene sequence: CDR1 SQVTM, CDR2 ANQGSEA. With 4 bases removed from V and 0 bases from J, the gap between germline ends came to 11 bases. The CDR3 nucleotides read TGCAGCGTTGCCCGGGGGCTAAGCACAGATACGCAGTATTTT. This codes for CSVARGLSTDTQYF.

V gene TRBV20-1 combines with J gene TRBJ2-3; 10 bases map to TRBD2. CDR1 DFQATT and CDR2 SNEGSKA come from the germline V gene (reference sequence). The CDR3 is 16 residues long. V shed 2 bases, J shed 8 bases, and the junction held 13 bases outside the gene matches. The CDR3 is CSARPLAGAWGGTQYF. CDR3 DNA: TGCAGTGCTAGACCGCTAGCGGGGGCTTGGGGTGGTACGCAGTATTTT.

V gene TRBV28 combines with J gene TRBJ2-1; the match to TRBD2 covers 12 bases. CDR1 is MDHEN and CDR2 is SYDVKM in the germline V gene. There are 17 residues in the CDR3. Trimming removed 3 bases from V and 8 bases from J; junction bases left unmatched: 11. CDR3 coding DNA: TGTGCCAGCAGTTTTCTAGCGGGGGGGCCTACAAGCGATGAGCAGTTCTTC. Translated: CASSFLAGGPTSDEQFF.

The genes are TRBV28 and TRBJ2-1; tentative D call: TRBD2 (8 bases). The CDR3 length is 16 residues. Germline V gene sequence: CDR1 MDHEN, CDR2 SYDVKM. V dropped 8 bases and J dropped 3 bases, with 20 bases sitting between them. Here the CDR3 DNA reads TGTGCCAGCGGCCATCGGGAGGGGGCAGTCTACAATGAGCAGTTCTTC. The encoded protein is CASGHREGAVYNEQFF.

The V and J genes are TRBV5-1 and TRBJ2-3; 9 bases agree with TRBD1. With V trimmed by 7 bases and J by 2 bases, 11 bases remained unmatched. This CDR3 spans 16 amino acids. Germline V gene sequence: CDR1 SGHRS, CDR2 YFSETQ. CDR3 amino acids: CASQTGGGGVTDTQYF. The CDR3 region has the DNA TGCGCCAGCCAGACAGGGGGAGGAGGGGTCACAGATACGCAGTATTTT.

This clonotype was observed a handful of times. The chain has TRBV5-1 and TRBJ2-1; 10 bases align to TRBD2. The CDR3 length is 16 residues. The germline gives CDR1 SGHRS, CDR2 YFSETQ. V gave up 0 bases and J gave up 7 bases; unmatched junction bases: 7. This CDR3 reads CASSLVSGGIVNEQFF. CDR3 bases: TGCGCCAGCAGCTTGGTTAGCGGGGGGATCGTAAATGAGCAGTTCTTC.

The chain joins TRBV11-2 to TRBJ1-6, with no clear D. V was trimmed by 5 bases and J by 6 bases, leaving 14 bases between them. Germline V gene lookup returns CDR1 SGHAT and CDR2 FQNNGV. The CDR3 consists of 15 residues. The CDR3 DNA reads TGTGCCAGCAGCGCCTTACTGGCCCGTAATTCACCCCTCCACTTT. It translates to CASSALLARNSPLHF.

The V gene is TRBV7-2, the J gene TRBJ2-1, with no clear D. The germline gives CDR1 SGHTA, CDR2 FQGNSA. This CDR3 is 14 amino acids long. V lost 5 bases, J lost 13 bases, and 21 bases lay in between. Here the CDR3 reads CASSLLLGPETQFF. The CDR3 DNA reads TGTGCCAGCAGCCTTTTACTCGGCCCAGAGACCCAGTTCTTC.

CDR3 sequence (DNA): TGCAGTGCTAAGTCAGATCTGGTCGATGAGCAGTTCTTC. Its translation: CSAKSDLVDEQFF. The chain combines TRBV20-1 with TRBJ2-1, with no clear D. The V gene's germline CDR1 is DFQATT and CDR2 SNEGSKA (reference sequence). With 4 bases removed from V and 8 bases from J, the gap between germline ends came to 15 bases. The CDR3 contains 13 residues.

The genes are TRBV5-1 and TRBJ2-7; perhaps TRBD1 as D (5 bases). Germline lookup yields CDR1 SGHRS and CDR2 YFSETQ. The CDR3 is 13 residues long. V dropped 8 bases and J dropped 5 bases, with 17 bases sitting between them. This CDR3 reads CASRQILTNEQYF. The CDR3 DNA follows: TGCGCCAGTCGACAGATCCTAACTAACGAGCAGTACTTC.

The table lists this clonotype with a few counts. The J gene is TRBJ2-7, the V gene TRBV7-9, with 8 bases lining up with TRBD2. Looked up from germline, CDR1 is SEHNR and CDR2 is FQNEAQ (reference sequence). The ends lost 10 bases at V and 2 bases at J; junction bases unmatched: 10. The CDR3 length is 14 residues. As DNA, the CDR3 is TGTGCCACTGTCCGGGCGGGGGGTGCCTACGAGCAGTACTTC. This codes for CATVRAGGAYEQYF.

Many counts were recorded for this clonotype. The chain carries TRBV18 and TRBJ2-5; 10 bases map to TRBD1. The junction had 6 bases not matched to a gene; V was cut back by 3 bases and J by 2 bases. The CDR3 sequence is 16 residues long. Germline V gene data show CDR1 as KGHSH and CDR2 as LQKENI. DNA for the CDR3: TGTGCCAGCTCACCCCTAGGGACAGGGGATCAAGAGACCCAGTACTTC. Translated, it gives CASSPLGTGDQETQYF.

The V call is TRBV7-3, the J call TRBJ2-2, with TRBD2 matching 8 bases. The CDR3 sequence is 16 residues long. The J segment lost 7 bases and the V segment lost 5 bases, leaving 12 bases of the junction unmatched. Germline lookup yields CDR1 SGHTA and CDR2 FQGTGA. The CDR3 DNA sequence: TGTGCCAGCAGCCTAGGCGGCGGGGGGTACGGCGGGGAGCTGTTTTTT. It is translated as CASSLGGGGYGGELFF.

This rearrangement joins TRBV15 to TRBJ1-5, with D perhaps TRBD1 (6 bases). CDR1 and CDR2 (germline): LNHNV, YYDKDF (reference sequence). V gave up 3 bases and J gave up 1 base, with 10 bases separating them. CDR3 length: 15 amino acids. DNA for the CDR3: TGTGCCACCAGCAGCAAGGGGGGAAGCAATCAGCCCCAGCATTTT. This codes for CATSSKGGSNQPQHF.

The chain employs TRBV20-1 and TRBJ2-7, with no clear D. The CDR3 covers 11 residues. Per germline, CDR1 DFQATT and CDR2 SNEGSKA (reference sequence). Trimming pared 4 bases from V and 4 bases from J, leaving 8 bases between. DNA of the CDR3: TGCAGTGCTAAAAACAGATACGAGCAGTACTTC. This codes for CSAKNRYEQYF.

The chain recombines TRBV5-1 with TRBJ2-1; D is unclear. The CDR3 loop spans 12 amino acids. The germline V gene has CDR1 SGHRS and CDR2 YFSETQ. V lost 0 bases and J 8 bases, leaving 6 bases between the germline ends. CDR3 coding DNA: TGCGCCAGCAGCTTGGAGGTATATGAGCAGTTCTTC. The encoded protein is CASSLEVYEQFF. Drawing the rest from reference TRBV5-1 and TRBJ2-1, the complete variable domain is KAGVTQTPRYLIKTRGQQVTLSCSPISGHRSVSWYQQTPGQGLQFLFEYFSETQRNKGNFPGRFSGRQFSNSRSEMNVSTLELGDSALYLCASSLEVYEQFFGPGTRLTVL.

About this clonotype itself: A much larger clone lies a single base off, so this may be a read error. The rearrangement links TRBV12-3 or TRBV12-4 to TRBJ2-4, with D perhaps being TRBD1 or TRBD2 (5 bases each). The DNA end favors TRBJ2-7, so the J call may be wrong. This CDR3 comprises 13 residues. DNA of the CDR3: TGTGCCAGCTCGACAAGGGACCGATACGAGCAGTACTTC. Residues: CASSTRDRYEQYF.

Worth noting for this clonotype: A much larger clone sits a single nucleotide away, making a read error possible. V and J are TRBV12-3 or TRBV12-4 and TRBJ2-7; D call uncertain. V gave up 11 bases and J gave up 0 bases, with 20 bases separating them. The CDR3 consists of 15 residues. For the CDR3, the DNA is TGTGCCTCCCAGATCGGCAGTAAAGGCTCCTACGAGCAGTACTTC. Translated, it gives CASQIGSKGSYEQYF.

This clonotype was recorded a few times. The chain recombines TRBV18 with TRBJ2-5; 11 positions match TRBD2. CDR1 and CDR2 (germline): KGHSH, LQKENI. The CDR3 is made up of 17 amino acids. Trimming at V came to 6 bases and at J to 1 base, leaving 10 bases not matched to a gene. CDR3: CASSRLAGGPPQETQYF. CDR3 DNA: TGTGCCAGCTCTCGCCTAGCGGGGGGACCCCCCCAAGAGACCCAGTACTTC.

The chain combines TRBV7-9 with TRBJ1-1, with D perhaps TRBD1 (6 bases). The germline V gene encodes CDR1 SEHNR and CDR2 FQNEAQ (reference sequence). Trimming cost V 5 bases and J 1 base, with 11 bases left between them. The CDR3 totals 14 residues. DNA for the CDR3: TGTGCCAGCAGCCATAGGACAGAGAACACTGAAGCTTTCTTT. It yields the protein CASSHRTENTEAFF.